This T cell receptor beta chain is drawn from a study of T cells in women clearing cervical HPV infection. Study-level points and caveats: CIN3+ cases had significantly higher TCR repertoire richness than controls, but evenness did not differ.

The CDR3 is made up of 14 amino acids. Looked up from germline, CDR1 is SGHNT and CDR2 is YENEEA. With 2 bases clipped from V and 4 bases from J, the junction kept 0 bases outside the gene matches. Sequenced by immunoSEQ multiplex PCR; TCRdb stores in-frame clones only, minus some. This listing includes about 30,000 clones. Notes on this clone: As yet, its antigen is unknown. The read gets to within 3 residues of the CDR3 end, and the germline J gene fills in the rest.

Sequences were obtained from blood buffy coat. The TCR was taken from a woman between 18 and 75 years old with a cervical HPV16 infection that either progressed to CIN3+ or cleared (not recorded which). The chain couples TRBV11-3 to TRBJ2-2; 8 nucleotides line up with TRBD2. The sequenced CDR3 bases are TGTGCCAGCAGCTTACGGGGGGGCACCGGGGAG. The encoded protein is CASSLRGGTGE. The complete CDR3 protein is CASSLRGGTGELFF.